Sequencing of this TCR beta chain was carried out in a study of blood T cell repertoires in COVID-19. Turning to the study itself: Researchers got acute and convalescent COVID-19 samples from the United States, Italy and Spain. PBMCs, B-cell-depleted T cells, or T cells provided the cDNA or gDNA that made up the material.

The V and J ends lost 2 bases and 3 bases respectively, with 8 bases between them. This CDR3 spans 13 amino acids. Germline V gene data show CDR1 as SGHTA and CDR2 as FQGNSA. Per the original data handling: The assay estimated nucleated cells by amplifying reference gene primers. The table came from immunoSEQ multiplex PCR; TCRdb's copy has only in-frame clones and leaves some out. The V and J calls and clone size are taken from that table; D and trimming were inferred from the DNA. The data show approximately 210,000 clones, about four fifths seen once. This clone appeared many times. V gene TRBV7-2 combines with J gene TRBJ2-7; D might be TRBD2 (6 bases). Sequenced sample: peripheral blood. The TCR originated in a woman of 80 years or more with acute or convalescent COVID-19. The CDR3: CASSLNGGYEQYF. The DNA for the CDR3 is TGTGCCAGCAGCTTAAACGGGGGCTACGAGCAGTACTTC.